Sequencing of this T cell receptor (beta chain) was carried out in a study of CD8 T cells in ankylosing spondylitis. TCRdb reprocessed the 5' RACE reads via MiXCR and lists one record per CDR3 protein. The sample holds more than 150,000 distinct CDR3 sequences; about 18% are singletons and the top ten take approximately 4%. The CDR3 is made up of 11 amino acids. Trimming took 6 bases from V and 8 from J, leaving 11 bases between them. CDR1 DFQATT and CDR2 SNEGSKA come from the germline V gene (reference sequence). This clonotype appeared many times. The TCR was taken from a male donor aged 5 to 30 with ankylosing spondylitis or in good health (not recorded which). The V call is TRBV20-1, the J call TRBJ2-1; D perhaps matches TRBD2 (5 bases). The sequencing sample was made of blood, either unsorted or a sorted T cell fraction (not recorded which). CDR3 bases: TGCAGTGCCAGCGGTGGGGATGAGCAGTTCTTC. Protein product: CSASGGDEQFF.